This TCR beta chain was recorded in a study of CD8 T cells in ankylosing spondylitis. V lost 7 bases and J lost 2; bases outside the gene matches: 8. There are 14 residues in the CDR3. The V gene's germline CDR1 is DFQATT and CDR2 SNEGSKA (reference sequence). A quantitative 5'-RACE method, one with molecular barcodes, was used to make TCR beta libraries. A single record per CDR3 protein comes from TCRdb applying MiXCR to the 5' RACE reads. There are around 35,000 distinct CDR3 sequences in the sample; 9.5% to 11% occur only once, and 20% to 25% lies in the top ten. This clonotype was counted ten times or more.

The rearrangement links TRBV20-1 to TRBJ1-5; 7 bases are shared with TRBD1. Sequenced material: synovial fluid, either unsorted or a sorted T cell fraction (not recorded which). The receptor comes from a male donor with ankylosing spondylitis. CDR3 DNA sequence: TGCAGTGTACACAGGGGTATGGGCAATCAGCCCCAGCATTTT. Translating gives CSVHRGMGNQPQHF.